This T cell receptor (beta chain) was obtained from a study of blood T cell repertoires in COVID-19. Study details: PBMCs, B-cell-depleted T cells, or T cells were the source of the cDNA or gDNA that made up the material.

TCRdb's table, derived via immunoSEQ multiplex PCR, lists solely in-frame clones and lacks some. This sample has about 31,000 clones, with about 91% found just once. Germline assignment: CDR1 LNHNV and CDR2 YYDKDF (reference sequence). This CDR3 is 13 amino acids long. With 3 bases removed from V and 4 bases from J, the gap between germline ends came to 8 bases. Specimen: peripheral blood. The chain couples TRBV15 to TRBJ2-3; D is undetermined. The sequence derives from a human donor in a cohort sampled during active COVID-19. The CDR3 region is CATSRAWPDTQYF. The DNA of the CDR3 is TGTGCCACCAGCAGGGCCTGGCCAGATACGCAGTATTTT.